This T cell receptor (beta chain) was captured by sequencing in a study of blood T cell repertoires in COVID-19. Study summary: PBMCs, B-cell-depleted T cells, or T cells were the source of the cDNA or gDNA that made up the material.

V lost 8 bases and J 3 bases, leaving 14 bases between the germline ends. This CDR3 spans 14 amino acids. The germline CDR1 and CDR2 sequences are SNHLY and FYNNEI. Per the authors' pipeline: From reference gene primer amplification, estimates of nucleated cell counts were derived. Measured with immunoSEQ multiplex PCR; TCRdb has only the in-frame clones, and not every one. V and J calls and clone size follow that table, whereas D and trimming were derived from the DNA. The data hold fewer than 200,000 clones, with approximately 90% observed a single time. The TCR originated in a woman in her sixties who had recovered from COVID-19. Sequencing used peripheral blood. The chain couples TRBV2 to TRBJ1-3; the D gene is possibly TRBD1 (6 bases). CDR3 coding DNA: TGTGCCAGCCTGGGGGCTAGGCGTGGAAACACCATATATTTT. This codes for CASLGARRGNTIYF.